These 25 T cell receptor beta chains originate from one sample sequenced in a study of Graves' ophthalmopathy and Graves' hyperthyroidism. Amplifying from RNA transcripts, the study obtained TCR beta CDR3 regions. An initial RT-PCR round employing HTBI primers preceded a second-round multiplex PCR. From the multiplex PCR reads, TCRdb called clonotypes with MiXCR, one entry per CDR3 protein. The table shows some 360,000 distinct CDR3 sequences, with about a sixth occurring only once. The sequenced material came from peripheral blood. The receptors here all came from an adult woman with stable Graves' hyperthyroidism.

The CDR3 protein is CASSQPTSGNYEQYF. The CDR3 bases are TGTGCCAGCAGCCAACCCACTAGCGGAAACTACGAGCAGTACTTC. The V and J genes are TRBV3-1 and TRBJ2-7; 8 bases fit TRBD2. Per the germline V gene, CDR1 is LGHDT and CDR2 is YNNKEL (reference sequence). V shed 2 bases and J 3 bases; nucleotides not matched to a gene: 6. This CDR3 contains 15 residues.

This clonotype was seen many times. The CDR3 DNA follows: TGCAGTGCTAGTCGGCGTTCCTATAATTCACCCCTCCACTTT. This encodes CSASRRSYNSPLHF. The V gene is TRBV20-1, the J gene TRBJ1-6; D is unclear. The CDR3 length is 14 residues. Deletions cut 3 bases from V and 1 base from J, with 7 bases between. Germline V lookup: CDR1 DFQATT, CDR2 SNEGSKA (reference sequence).

This clonotype was picked up many times. The chain has TRBV11-2 and TRBJ2-2, with D possibly TRBD2 on 6 matching bases. The CDR3 spans 15 residues. CDR1 and CDR2 from the germline V gene are SGHAT and FQNNGV. Trimming pared 0 bases from V and 5 bases from J, leaving 10 bases between. The CDR3 region is CASSLDLGGTGELFF. CDR3 coding DNA: TGTGCCAGCAGCTTAGATCTCGGGGGAACCGGGGAGCTGTTTTTT.

Many counts were recorded for this clonotype. The rearrangement uses TRBV6-2 or TRBV6-3 and TRBJ2-5; the match to TRBD2 covers 9 bases. CDR1 is MNHEY, CDR2 SVGEGT, per germline. CDR3 length: 16 amino acids. The trim removed 2 bases at V and 5 bases at J, leaving 9 bases unmatched. The CDR3 DNA reads TGTGCCAGCAGTTACCTCGGCGGGAGGGCCAGGGAGACCCAGTACTTC. Translation gives CASSYLGGRARETQYF.

This clonotype was counted many times. The V and J genes are TRBV28 and TRBJ1-1; the D is unclear. The CDR3 is 16 amino acids. Germline CDR1 MDHEN, CDR2 SYDVKM. V lost 1 base and J lost 0, with 12 bases in between. CDR3 sequence reads: CASSLLTRALNTEAFF. CDR3 bases: TGTGCCAGCAGTTTATTAACAAGGGCTTTGAACACTGAAGCTTTCTTT.

This clonotype was counted at least ten times. This chain connects TRBV30 to TRBJ1-1; possibly TRBD1 for D (6 bases). Looked up from germline, CDR1 is GTSNPN and CDR2 is SVGIG (reference sequence). Trimming shortened V by 3 bases and J by 2 bases, and 13 bases separated the two germline ends. This CDR3 is 14 amino acids long. In nucleotides, the CDR3 is TGTGCCTGGAGGCGGACAGCTCTAAACACTGAAGCTTTCTTT. This translates into CAWRRTALNTEAFF.

This clonotype was recorded at least ten times. The chain uses TRBV19 and TRBJ1-5, with 8 bases that match TRBD1. The CDR3 extends over 15 amino acids. The V segment lost 0 bases and the J segment 6 bases; nucleotides outside the gene matches: 4. The germline gives CDR1 LNHDA, CDR2 SQIVND (reference sequence). CDR3 sequence reads: CASSIEAGGPQPQHF. In DNA, the CDR3 is TGTGCCAGTAGTATAGAGGCAGGGGGCCCTCAGCCCCAGCATTTT.

This clonotype showed up many times. This sequence joins TRBV28 and TRBJ2-6; D not certain. Trimming left V 5 bases short and J 4 bases short, with 12 bases between. The CDR3 runs 15 residues. CDR1 and CDR2 from the germline V gene are MDHEN and SYDVKM. The CDR3 region has the DNA TGTGCCAGCAGTCCCCGCGGCGGAGGGGCCAACGTCCTGACTTTC. Its translation is CASSPRGGGANVLTF.

This clonotype was recorded many times. This chain connects TRBV7-9 to TRBJ1-1, with a tentative D call TRBD1 (5 bases). Germline loops: CDR1 SEHNR, CDR2 FQNEAQ (reference sequence). V lost 6 bases and J 1 base, leaving 12 bases between the germline ends. The CDR3 runs to 14 residues. Here the CDR3 reads CASSVGRRNTEAFF. CDR3 in DNA: TGTGCCAGCAGTGTGGGACGCCGGAACACTGAAGCTTTCTTT.

This clonotype came up many times. Relative to the germline gene, one junction end is altered; a read error may explain this. This chain connects TRBV7-7 to TRBJ2-2; D gene ambiguous. The CDR3 is 15 residues long. Per the germline V gene, CDR1 is SSHAT and CDR2 is FNYEAQ (reference sequence). CDR3 amino acids: CASSLEWSNTGELFF. DNA of the CDR3: TGTGCTAGCAGCTTAGAGTGGTCGAACACCGGGGAGCTGTTTTTT.

This clonotype was found many times. V and J are TRBV28 and TRBJ2-7; D is ambiguous. The length of the CDR3 is 14 residues. Trimming removed 6 bases from V and 0 bases from J, with 12 bases in between. Germline CDR1 reads MDHEN; CDR2 reads SYDVKM. The CDR3 DNA is TGTGCCAGCAGCACAACCCGGTCCTCCTACGAGCAGTACTTC. Its protein product is CASSTTRSSYEQYF.

This clonotype showed up many times. This chain uses TRBV9 with TRBJ2-3, with no clear D. The CDR3 loop spans 15 amino acids. Germline CDR1 SGDLS, CDR2 YYNGEE. The V gene lost 4 bases and the J gene lost 0 bases, with 12 bases spanning the gap. The CDR3 DNA is TGTGCCAGCAGCTTTCGCGGCTCTAGCACAGATACGCAGTATTTT. Its protein is CASSFRGSSTDTQYF.

This clonotype appeared many times. The chain recombines TRBV7-8 with TRBJ2-7; 7 nucleotides agree with TRBD2. This CDR3 contains 15 residues. After removal of 5 bases from V and 2 bases from J, the junction contained 9 bases not matched to a gene. Germline V gene data show CDR1 as SGHVS and CDR2 as FQNEAQ. The CDR3 sequence: CASSLRTSSTYEQYF. The CDR3 nucleotides are TGTGCCAGCAGCCTTCGGACTAGTTCAACCTACGAGCAGTACTTC.

This chain uses TRBV27 with TRBJ2-2; perhaps TRBD2 as D (6 bases). The V end was cut by 1 base, the J end by 8 bases, with 17 bases between. The CDR3 consists of 16 residues. CDR1 and CDR2 (germline): MNHEY, SMNVEV (reference sequence). CDR3 in amino acids: CASSLLGLRGSGELFF. CDR3 DNA: TGTGCCAGCAGTTTATTGGGACTTCGAGGGTCGGGGGAGCTGTTTTTT.

This clonotype was counted at least ten times. The V call is TRBV28, the J call TRBJ2-7; 9 positions agree with TRBD1. V trimming: 7 bases; J trimming: 5 bases; junction bases outside the gene matches: 9. This CDR3 comprises 14 residues. Germline V CDR1 and CDR2: MDHEN, SYDVKM. CDR3 loop: CASTSWDRVNEQYF. The CDR3 nucleotides read TGTGCCAGCACCTCTTGGGACAGGGTTAACGAGCAGTACTTC.

Ten or more counts support this clonotype. V is TRBV14 and J is TRBJ2-7; D is unclear. CDR3 length: 11 amino acids. Trimming shortened V by 3 bases and J by 7 bases, and 7 bases separated the two germline ends. CDR1 is SGHDN, CDR2 FVKESK, per germline. CDR3 coding DNA: TGTGCCAGCAGCCAGTGGTCAGAGCAGTACTTC. Translating gives CASSQWSEQYF.

This clonotype was observed many times. A junction boundary mismatches the germline segment, possibly from a read error. The CDR3 DNA is TGCAGCGCTATTGACGGGAGAAACTCCTACGAGCAGTACTTC. Its translation is CSAIDGRNSYEQYF. The chain combines TRBV20-1 with TRBJ2-7, with D possibly TRBD2 on 6 matching bases. Per germline, CDR1 DFQATT and CDR2 SNEGSKA (reference sequence). The CDR3 runs 14 residues.

This clonotype was found many times. The CDR3 region has the DNA TGCAGCGTTGCGGGCGGACAGGGTATGCACGAGCAGTACTTC. Translation gives CSVAGGQGMHEQYF. The rearrangement joins TRBV29-1 to TRBJ2-7; 8 positions match TRBD1. Trimming at V came to 4 bases and at J to 5 bases, leaving 10 bases not matched to a gene. This CDR3 has 14 residues. The germline V gene encodes CDR1 SQVTM and CDR2 ANQGSEA.

The chain links TRBV19 to TRBJ1-2; unclear D gene. V lost 3 bases to trimming and J lost 4 bases, with 6 bases between them. Germline CDR1 is LNHDA and CDR2 is SQIVND (reference sequence). The CDR3 covers 12 residues. The CDR3 DNA reads as TGTGCCAGTAGTATTTCCATCTATGGCTACACCTTC. Encoded protein: CASSISIYGYTF.

This clonotype was observed at least ten times. The chain links TRBV6-2 or TRBV6-3 to TRBJ1-5; tentative D call: TRBD1 (6 bases). Between the trimmed V and J ends, which lost 4 bases and 1 base, there was a span of 11 bases. CDR1 and CDR2 (germline): MNHEY, SVGEGT. This CDR3 spans 15 amino acids. The CDR3 DNA reads as TGTGCCAGCAGTTTATCGGACAGCAGCAATCAGCCCCAGCATTTT. This codes for CASSLSDSSNQPQHF.

This clonotype was seen at least ten times. The CDR3: CASSLPTSGYIQYF. CDR3 sequence (DNA): TGTGCCAGCAGTTTACCTACCTCGGGGTACATTCAGTACTTC. The chain carries TRBV6-2 or TRBV6-3 and TRBJ2-4; TRBD2 might be the D (5 bases). Germline CDR1 MNHEY, CDR2 SVGEGT. V was pared by 4 bases and J by 8 bases, with 15 bases between. The CDR3 sequence is 14 residues long.

This clonotype was counted many times. This chain connects TRBV20-1 to TRBJ2-5; 11 bases line up with TRBD2. Germline values: CDR1 DFQATT, CDR2 SNEGSKA (reference sequence). Trimming at V came to 2 bases and at J to 1 base, leaving 6 bases not matched to a gene. This CDR3 contains 16 residues. CDR3 coding DNA: TGCAGTGCTAGACCAAGACTAGCGGGAACCCAAGAGACCCAGTACTTC. Protein product: CSARPRLAGTQETQYF.

Concerning this clonotype: The germline gene is not matched at one end of the junction; a read error may be the cause. The chain uses TRBV6-1 and TRBJ2-7; 7 bases fit TRBD1. Germline V CDR1 and CDR2: MNHNS, SASEGT. The CDR3 is made up of 13 amino acids. Here the CDR3 reads CAISGTDLYEQYF. The CDR3 nucleotides read TGTGCCATCAGTGGGACAGACCTCTACGAGCAGTACTTC.

Ten or more counts support this clonotype. The chain employs TRBV7-2 and TRBJ1-3, with 12 bases matching TRBD1. The CDR3 loop spans 16 amino acids. Germline CDR1 reads SGHTA; CDR2 reads FQGNSA. V lost 1 base and J lost 4; bases outside the gene matches: 2. The DNA for the CDR3 is TGTGCCAGCAGCTTAGTGGGGACAGGGGGCGGAAACACCATATATTTT. Translated, it gives CASSLVGTGGGNTIYF.

This clonotype occurred many times. The genes are TRBV5-1 and TRBJ2-7; D unresolved. CDR1 SGHRS and CDR2 YFSETQ come from the germline V gene. The CDR3 length is 15 residues. V lost 3 bases and J lost 0, with 13 bases in between. The CDR3 protein is CASSSAARYSYEQYF. CDR3 in DNA: TGCGCCAGCAGCTCTGCTGCACGGTACTCCTACGAGCAGTACTTC.